These 19 T cell receptor beta chains were sequenced from one sample in a study of T cells after yellow fever vaccination. TCRdb processed the 5' RACE reads anew with MiXCR; each CDR3 protein has one entry. The sample yields 500,000 to 650,000 distinct CDR3 sequences, 9% to 15% seen once. Material: PBMCs, obtained on the day of the yellow fever booster vaccination. The receptors were gathered from a man aged 25-40 years who received the YFV17D yellow fever vaccine.

This clonotype showed up many times. V and J are TRBV15 and TRBJ2-5, with 12 nucleotides matching TRBD2. The CDR3 loop spans 16 amino acids. V gave up 1 base and J gave up 0 bases; unmatched junction bases: 0. Germline V CDR1 and CDR2: LNHNV, YYDKDF (reference sequence). The CDR3 DNA reads as TGTGCCACCAGCAGAGGGACTAGCGGGAACCAAGAGACCCAGTACTTC. Amino acids: CATSRGTSGNQETQYF.

This clonotype was seen a handful of times. Written as DNA, the CDR3 is TGTGCCATCAGTAACCCCCTGGGGGAGGGCCGGTCTAATGAGCAGTTCTTC. Encoded protein: CAISNPLGEGRSNEQFF. The chain has TRBV10-3 and TRBJ2-1; 7 positions agree with TRBD2. CDR1 and CDR2 (germline): ENHRY, SYGVKD. The CDR3 runs to 17 residues. V lost 5 bases, J lost 7 bases, and 17 bases stayed unmatched.

J is TRBJ2-3 and V is TRBV9; TRBD2 matches 11 bases. J lost 7 bases, V lost 4 bases, and 11 bases had no gene match. The CDR3 loop spans 16 amino acids. The V gene's germline CDR1 is SGDLS and CDR2 YYNGEE. The CDR3 nucleotides read TGTGCCAGCAGCCCACGGGGGACTAGCGGACAATATACGCAGTATTTT. Translated: CASSPRGTSGQYTQYF.

The V and J genes are TRBV20-1 and TRBJ2-1; D possibly corresponds to TRBD1 (6 bases). CDR3 length: 14 residues. Germline CDR1 reads DFQATT; CDR2 reads SNEGSKA (reference sequence). The ends were cut back, 6 bases at V and 7 bases at J, with 19 bases in the middle. In DNA, the CDR3 is TGCAGTGCCCCAGGACAGCAAAGACCTAATGAGCAGTTCTTC. It translates to CSAPGQQRPNEQFF.

The sample holds a few counts of this clonotype. The gene calls are TRBV24-1 and TRBJ2-3; TRBD2 is a possible D gene (6 bases). The length of the CDR3 is 13 residues. CDR1 is KGHDR, CDR2 SFDVKD, per germline. V was shortened by 7 bases and J by 2 bases, with 9 bases between the two germline ends. CDR3 in DNA: TGTGCCACCAGCCGGGACTTCACAGATACGCAGTATTTT. Translation gives CATSRDFTDTQYF.

This clonotype was found many times. V and J are TRBV25-1 and TRBJ2-5; a weak D match, TRBD2 (5 bases). The germline V gene has CDR1 MGHDK and CDR2 SYGVNS. Trimming left V 2 bases short and J 1 base short, with 17 bases between. CDR3 length equals 17 residues. The CDR3 bases are TGTGCCAGCAGTGAAAGGCGGGCTACTCTTCGCCAAGAGACCCAGTACTTC. Translated: CASSERRATLRQETQYF.

CDR3 sequence: CASSQERGQGGEKLFF. The CDR3 coding sequence is TGCGCCAGCAGCCAAGAAAGGGGGCAGGGAGGTGAAAAACTGTTTTTT. V and J are TRBV4-3 and TRBJ1-4, with 7 bases fitting TRBD1. The trim removed 0 bases at V and 7 bases at J, leaving 8 bases unmatched. The V gene's germline CDR1 is LGHNA and CDR2 YSLEER. The CDR3 length is 16 residues.

There are a few counts of this clonotype. The genes are TRBV27 and TRBJ1-4; 7 bases fit TRBD1. The CDR3 contains 14 residues. Germline assignment: CDR1 MNHEY and CDR2 SMNVEV (reference sequence). The J segment lost 5 bases and the V segment lost 2 bases, leaving 2 bases of the junction unmatched. The CDR3 loop reads CASSLGTANEKLFF. The DNA of the CDR3 is TGTGCCAGCAGTTTAGGGACAGCAAATGAAAAACTGTTTTTT.

The chain links TRBV20-1 to TRBJ2-5; TRBD2 aligns across 7 bases. CDR3 length: 14 amino acids. Germline V gene lookup returns CDR1 DFQATT and CDR2 SNEGSKA (reference sequence). V lost 1 base and J lost 5; bases outside the gene matches: 7. CDR3 nucleotides: TGCAGTGCTAGAGTGGGGGGGGGTGGTGAGACCCAGTACTTC. It is translated as CSARVGGGGETQYF.

The J gene is TRBJ1-2, the V gene TRBV9; 11 bases match TRBD1. Trimming removed 4 bases from V and 3 bases from J; junction bases left unmatched: 8. The length of the CDR3 is 16 residues. Germline assignment: CDR1 SGDLS and CDR2 YYNGEE. CDR3 sequence reads: CASSPDRGLLDYGYTF. The CDR3 coding sequence is TGTGCCAGCAGCCCGGACAGGGGGCTGCTTGACTATGGCTACACCTTC.

This chain joins TRBV27 and TRBJ2-5; a possible D gene is TRBD2 (5 bases). Germline V CDR1 and CDR2: MNHEY, SMNVEV (reference sequence). CDR3 length: 17 amino acids. V was trimmed by 5 bases and J by 1 base, leaving 20 bases between them. CDR3 protein: CASSLVSAMPPQETQYF. The CDR3 DNA sequence: TGTGCCAGCAGTCTAGTTAGCGCGATGCCTCCCCAAGAGACCCAGTACTTC.

The chain uses TRBV28 and TRBJ2-2; D possibly corresponds to TRBD1 (6 bases). The V gene's germline CDR1 is MDHEN and CDR2 SYDVKM. V was clipped by 5 bases and J by 5 bases, with 15 bases between them. The CDR3 totals 15 residues. The chain's CDR3 is CASSSNRAATGELFF. The CDR3 region has the DNA TGTGCCAGCAGTAGTAACAGGGCCGCGACCGGGGAGCTGTTTTTT.

This clonotype was found many times. This rearrangement joins TRBV12-3 or TRBV12-4 to TRBJ2-1; D possibly matches TRBD1 or TRBD2 (5 bases each). This CDR3 contains 14 residues. V was cut by 8 bases and J by 3 bases, with 14 bases left in between. CDR3 protein: CASSGLALYNEQFF. CDR3 nucleotide sequence: TGTGCCAGCTCGGGGCTAGCTCTCTACAATGAGCAGTTCTTC.

The V and J genes are TRBV10-2 and TRBJ2-4; 8 positions agree with TRBD2. Germline CDR1 and CDR2: WSHSY and SAAADI. CDR3 length equals 17 residues. The V segment lost 2 bases and the J segment 1 base; nucleotides outside the gene matches: 7. The CDR3 sequence: CASSEREGGGAKNIQYF. CDR3 DNA: TGCGCCAGCAGTGAGCGGGAGGGAGGGGGGGCCAAAAACATTCAGTACTTC.

In this sample, this clonotype turned up a few times. The V and J genes are TRBV27 and TRBJ1-1; D unresolved. The CDR3 covers 14 residues. The V gene lost 2 bases and the J gene lost 0 bases, with 7 bases spanning the gap. Germline V gene data show CDR1 as MNHEY and CDR2 as SMNVEV (reference sequence). CDR3 protein: CASSLGYMNTEAFF. For the CDR3, the DNA is TGTGCCAGCAGTTTAGGCTATATGAACACTGAAGCTTTCTTT.

In its sample, this clonotype was seen a few times. This chain uses TRBV7-2 with TRBJ2-1, with 7 bases lining up with TRBD2. V was pared by 6 bases and J by 8 bases, with 10 bases of the junction left unmatched. This CDR3 has 14 residues. Germline CDR1 and CDR2: SGHTA and FQGNSA. CDR3 protein: CASSSGLGVHEQFF. CDR3 DNA: TGTGCCAGCAGTTCTGGACTAGGCGTTCATGAGCAGTTCTTC.

This clonotype was recorded many times. The chain couples TRBV7-2 to TRBJ1-5; D not certain. Germline CDR1 and CDR2: SGHTA and FQGNSA. Deletions cut 2 bases from V and 0 bases from J, with 11 bases between. This CDR3 contains 16 residues. The CDR3: CASSLLPGDSNQPQHF. The DNA for the CDR3 is TGTGCCAGCAGCTTACTCCCCGGGGATAGCAATCAGCCCCAGCATTTT.

This clonotype was seen more than once but under ten times. The chain combines TRBV5-1 with TRBJ2-5; D gene ambiguous. The germline V and J ends were trimmed by 4 bases and 4 bases, with 11 bases remaining between them. Germline CDR1 SGHRS, CDR2 YFSETQ. The CDR3 extends over 13 amino acids. The CDR3: CASSLNPPETQYF. The CDR3 nucleotides are TGCGCCAGCAGCCTAAACCCCCCAGAGACCCAGTACTTC. The full variable domain, completed using reference TRBV5-1 and TRBJ2-5, is KAGVTQTPRYLIKTRGQQVTLSCSPISGHRSVSWYQQTPGQGLQFLFEYFSETQRNKGNFPGRFSGRQFSNSRSEMNVSTLELGDSALYLCASSLNPPETQYFGPGTRLLVL.

The rearrangement joins TRBV3-1 to TRBJ2-2; no reliable D call. Germline CDR1 is LGHDT and CDR2 is YNNKEL (reference sequence). The CDR3 loop spans 14 amino acids. With 3 bases removed from V and 5 bases from J, the gap between germline ends came to 10 bases. DNA of the CDR3: TGTGCCAGCAGCCACTCATTTCCGACCGGGGAGCTGTTTTTT. Its translation is CASSHSFPTGELFF.